A selection of T cell receptor beta chains follows, all from one sample in a study of blood T cells in healthy people across ages. From the 5' RACE reads, TCRdb called clonotypes with MiXCR, one entry per CDR3 protein. The table includes some 750,000 distinct CDR3 sequences, approximately 22% detected once. The sequenced sample was blood. The receptors derive from a man in his 70s in good health. Each CDR3 is given with its conserved first and last residue. Fields, in order: D gene, J gene, V gene, clone size, CDR3 protein, CDR3 DNA. A D gene is named only where the DNA matches it firmly. For some rows the clone size is stated as once, few or many, or as a class when expanded; others skip it.

. | TRBJ1-4 | TRBV15 | many | CATSRQRGGVNEKLFF | TGTGCCACCAGCAGACAACGAGGGGGGGTTAATGAAAAACTGTTTTTT
TRBD2 | TRBJ2-2 | TRBV29-1 | . | CSVEWTRGTGELFF | TGCAGCGTTGAGTGGACTAGGGGCACCGGGGAGCTGTTTTTT
. | TRBJ2-5 | TRBV7-8 | . | CASSFNRAGQETQYF | TGTGCCAGCAGCTTCAACCGGGCAGGCCAAGAGACCCAGTACTTC
. | TRBJ1-2 | TRBV3-1 | . | CASSQAPGDSYGYTF | TGTGCCAGCAGCCAAGCCCCCGGCGACAGTTATGGCTACACCTTC
. | TRBJ1-2 | TRBV18 | few | CASSPLEHEGYTF | TGTGCCAGCTCACCACTAGAGCATGAGGGCTACACCTTC
. | TRBJ1-4 | TRBV20-1 | few | CSAREGLRTNEKLFF | TGCAGTGCTAGAGAAGGGTTGAGGACTAATGAAAAACTGTTTTTT
TRBD2 | TRBJ2-1 | TRBV6-6 | . | CAGTRLAANEQFF | TGTGCCGGCACTAGACTAGCGGCTAATGAGCAGTTCTTC
. | TRBJ1-2 | TRBV28 | . | CASSLSPDYGYTF | TGTGCCAGCAGTTTATCCCCGGACTATGGCTACACCTTC
. | TRBJ1-4 | TRBV28 | . | CASSLFGRADEKLFF | TGTGCCAGCAGTTTATTTGGGAGGGCAGATGAAAAACTGTTTTTT
. | TRBJ2-3 | TRBV9 | many | CASSVVSTDTQYF | TGTGCCAGCAGCGTAGTTAGCACAGATACGCAGTATTTT
. | TRBJ2-1 | TRBV12-3/TRBV12-4 | few | CASSLLLNNEQFF | TGTGCCAGCAGTTTACTCCTCAACAATGAGCAGTTCTTC
TRBD2 | TRBJ2-7 | TRBV9 | . | CASSDRTSALGEQYF | TGTGCCAGCAGCGACCGGACTAGCGCTTTAGGTGAGCAGTACTTC
. | TRBJ1-4 | TRBV12-3/TRBV12-4 | . | CASSLGRREKLFF | TGTGCCAGCAGTTTGGGCAGACGTGAAAAACTGTTTTTT
. | TRBJ1-2 | TRBV7-2 | few | CASSSGIGGNGYTF | TGTGCCAGCAGCTCGGGAATAGGGGGGAATGGCTACACCTTC
. | TRBJ2-3 | TRBV7-9 | . | CASSLGIRSVTDTQYF | TGTGCCAGCAGCTTAGGTATTCGATCGGTCACAGATACGCAGTATTTT
TRBD2 | TRBJ2-3 | TRBV2 | . | CASSGLAGVPAQYF | TGTGCCAGCAGTGGGCTAGCGGGGGTGCCAGCGCAGTATTTT
TRBD1 | TRBJ2-3 | TRBV4-1 | many | CASSQGQRTDTQYF | TGCGCCAGCAGCCAGGGACAGCGCACAGATACGCAGTATTTT
TRBD2 | TRBJ2-3 | TRBV20-1 | many | CSARVAGGSTDTQYF | TGCAGTGCTAGAGTGGCGGGAGGGAGCACAGATACGCAGTATTTT
TRBD2 | TRBJ2-1 | TRBV29-1 | . | CSVEGWLSGIRNEQFF | TGCAGCGTTGAAGGGTGGCTTAGCGGGATAAGGAATGAGCAGTTCTTC
TRBD1 | TRBJ1-2 | TRBV5-1 | . | CASSLTGTAIYGYTF | TGCGCCAGCAGCTTGACCGGGACAGCGATCTATGGCTACACCTTC
. | TRBJ2-5 | TRBV7-2 | few | CASSLAWKTQYF | TGTGCCAGCAGCTTAGCCTGGAAGACCCAGTACTTC
. | TRBJ1-2 | TRBV20-1 | few | CSAPTGFLDYGYTF | TGCAGTGCTCCTACTGGGTTTTTGGACTATGGCTACACCTTC
TRBD2 | TRBJ2-3 | TRBV5-1 | few | CASSSGLAGVDTQYF | TGCGCCAGCAGCTCCGGACTAGCGGGGGTAGATACGCAGTATTTT
. | TRBJ2-2 | TRBV12-3/TRBV12-4 | . | CTSSESRGANTGELFF | TGTACCAGCAGTGAAAGTAGGGGGGCAAACACCGGGGAGCTGTTTTTT
TRBD2 | TRBJ2-1 | TRBV6-6 | . | CASSLGLAVMGEQFF | TGTGCCAGCAGTTTGGGACTAGCTGTTATGGGTGAGCAGTTCTTC
. | TRBJ2-1 | TRBV24-1 | . | CATSESGTTKRFNEQFF | TGTGCCACCAGTGAGTCCGGGACAACTAAGAGATTCAATGAGCAGTTCTTC
TRBD1 | TRBJ1-1 | TRBV4-2 | . | CATRRGTGDLNTEAFF | TGTGCTACAAGGAGGGGGACAGGGGACCTGAACACTGAAGCTTTCTTT
. | TRBJ2-1 | TRBV7-2 | . | CASSSQGARLGEQFF | TGTGCCAGCAGCTCCCAGGGAGCCCGGCTTGGGGAGCAGTTCTTC
TRBD1 | TRBJ2-7 | TRBV2 | . | CASRSRTGESYEQYF | TGTGCCAGCAGAAGCCGGACAGGGGAAAGTTACGAGCAGTACTTC
TRBD1 | TRBJ1-1 | TRBV5-6 | . | CASSFPPGTGEKAFF | TGTGCCAGCAGCTTCCCCCCCGGGACAGGGGAAAAAGCTTTCTTT
. | TRBJ2-1 | TRBV6-2/TRBV6-3 | . | CATQRSGLYNEQFF | TGTGCCACCCAACGTTCCGGACTTTACAATGAGCAGTTCTTC
TRBD1 | TRBJ2-2 | TRBV5-1 | many | CASSFDRGDTGELFF | TGCGCCAGCAGCTTCGACAGGGGGGACACCGGGGAGCTGTTTTTT
. | TRBJ1-1 | TRBV5-6 | . | CASSLVSVGTEAFF | TGTGCCAGCAGCCTAGTTTCTGTGGGCACTGAAGCTTTCTTT
. | TRBJ1-4 | TRBV5-1 | . | CASSLEGRTYEKLFF | TGCGCCAGCAGCTTGGAAGGGCGGACGTATGAAAAACTGTTTTTT
. | TRBJ2-3 | TRBV6-5 | . | CASKPGRRTTDTQYF | TGTGCCAGCAAACCCGGCCGGAGAACCACAGATACGCAGTATTTT
TRBD1 | TRBJ1-4 | TRBV29-1 | . | CSVEDEGAEGKLFF | TGCAGCGTTGAAGATGAGGGGGCGGAAGGAAAACTGTTTTTT
TRBD2 | TRBJ2-1 | TRBV29-1 | few | CSVGGGAGYNEQFF | TGCAGCGTTGGGGGTGGAGCGGGATACAATGAGCAGTTCTTC
TRBD1 | TRBJ1-2 | TRBV7-9 | . | CASQGQANLDGYTF | TGTGCCAGCCAGGGACAGGCAAACCTCGATGGCTACACCTTC